This T cell receptor (beta chain) was found in a study of identical twins' blood T cells. Findings and caveats of the study: Twins reportedly had markedly more similar V usage than unrelated donors, even among out-of-frame TCRbeta clonotypes.

This CDR3 is 16 amino acids long. The V end lost 10 bases, the J end lost 2 bases, and 21 bases lay between the germline ends. CDR1 is MNHEY and CDR2 is SVGEGT in the germline V gene. Sample barcodes were added at both library ends during cDNA synthesis. TCRdb ran MiXCR on the 5' RACE reads and lists one entry per CDR3 protein. Of 350,000 to 400,000 distinct CDR3 sequences listed, 28% are singletons. This clonotype appeared many times. What it binds is unknown. This TCR was recovered from a woman aged 18 to 55 in good health. Sequenced: PBMCs. The chain uses TRBV6-2 or TRBV6-3 and TRBJ1-5; D gene unclear. The DNA for the CDR3 is TGTGCCACCCAGGTGGGCCGTCATATGGGCAATCAGCCCCAGCATTTT. Protein: CATQVGRHMGNQPQHF.